This T cell receptor beta chain emerged from a study of identical twins (dated by TCRdb to the mid-2010s). Background for the entire study: The study deep-sequenced TCR alpha and beta repertoires from monozygotic twins, unrelated adults of various ages and cord blood to test whether fetal clonotypes persist. To rule out contamination, the twin experiments were replicated at different times with different library preparation protocols. Study-level results and caveats: A weaker excess of twin sharing was found in beta out-of-frame sequences because the signal-to-noise ratio was lowered by fewer shared sequences. In monozygotic twins, out-of-frame TCR alpha sharing was systematically underestimated by recombination models, although the models agreed with sharing between unrelated individuals. Fewer insertions were carried by abundant cord blood beta clonotypes; a weaker similar trend was observed in young adult naive repertoires, while no such trend was observed in memory repertoires. Conclusions relied on cross-sectional statistical analysis, since the same donors could not be followed over many years. Invariant T cells such as MAIT and iNKT could partly confound zero-insertion analyses, though diverse VJ usage argued against this for most clonotypes. Compared with coincidental sharing between unrelated individuals, an excess of low generation-probability sequences was observed among out-of-frame TCR alpha sequences shared between twins.

The CDR3 runs 16 amino acids, cysteine and phenylalanine included. The DNA shown is the 48-base CDR3, in frame from base 1. Trimming costs V 0 bases and J 0 bases, and their ends lie 10 bases apart. The germline V gene gives CDR1 as SGHTA and CDR2 as FQGTGA. All donors were healthy Caucasians. Miltenyi CD45RO+ enrichment and human naive T-cell isolation kits were used to isolate memory (CD45RO+) and naive T cells from PBMC. The library was obtained by 5' RACE. The instrument was an Illumina HiSeq 2000. Template switching introduced a universal primer binding site; the final cDNA contained a unique molecular identifier, enabling accurate counting of TCR cDNA molecules. Specific primers in the conserved constant-segment region were used to synthesize first-strand cDNA for TCR alpha and beta chains. Each cDNA library was double barcoded, with a SMART-Mk sample barcode plus Illumina barcodes, to control for contamination. TruSeq adapter sequences along with Illumina sample barcodes were introduced in two successive PCR steps. Sequencing of the TCR alpha and beta cDNA libraries was done on the Illumina HiSeq platform using custom primers. In the source study's methods: Raw reads were processed with MiGEC to extract unique molecular identifiers, and MiXCR was used to determine CDR3 positions. For each individual, recombination models were inferred using an EM algorithm with the repgenHMM and IGoR tools. The analysis of shared clonotypes was done with the tcR package in R, with sharing normalized by the product of cloneset sizes. To study raw recombination without the effects of thymic and clonal selection, out-of-frame nonproductive sequences were analyzed. Clones were called with MiXCR by TCRdb after fastp trimmed the public reads at Q25, and only in-frame beta chains were retained. Records with the same CDR3 protein are collapsed into one entry carrying the most frequent genes and DNA. The V and J calls were determined by TCRdb, not by the authors. The sample table shows 150,000 or so distinct CDR3 sequences, and roughly 3.5% are seen once. The top ten constitute 8.1% of the sample.

The sample holds many counts of this clonotype. Its antigen remains unidentified. Nothing much larger sits one base from this clone, and base qualities are not available. Sequenced material: memory T cells sorted from blood. The sample's cell subset or site label, in plain terms: CD45RO+ enriched T cells. This TCR was sampled from a man aged 18 to 30 in good health. The rearranged segments are TRBV7-3 and TRBJ2-3; the D gene lacks a confident call. The sequenced DNA: TGTGCCAGCAGCTTAACGACCAGCCTTAGCACAGATACGCAGTATTTT. Its protein is CASSLTTSLSTDTQYF.